This T cell receptor (beta chain) is drawn from a study of cytomegalovirus exposure and HLA in healthy donors. Study results and limitations: Confirmation in vitro established that a few CMV-associated chains were specific for CMV antigens. The listing of 160 or so TCR beta chains classed them as cytomegalovirus-associated.

Primers included in the PCR were 60 Vbeta and 13 Jbeta primers. The assay was immunoSEQ multiplex PCR, and TCRdb's table has in-frame clones only and misses some. The sample lists roughly 150,000 clones; 80% to 90% were seen once. Concerning this clone itself: The antigen remains unidentified.

The receptor was isolated from a man under 40 in good health and CMV-seropositive. The sequencing sample was made of PBMCs.

The CDR3 nucleotides read TGTGCCACCAGCAGTCAGACTAGCGGGAGGTGGTCCTACGAGCAGTACTTC. It encodes CATSSQTSGRWSYEQYF. The chain has TRBV15 and TRBJ2-7; TRBD2 matches 13 bases. With V trimmed by 3 bases and J by 1 base, 6 bases remained unmatched. CDR1 is LNHNV, CDR2 YYDKDF, per germline (reference sequence). The CDR3 contains 17 residues.